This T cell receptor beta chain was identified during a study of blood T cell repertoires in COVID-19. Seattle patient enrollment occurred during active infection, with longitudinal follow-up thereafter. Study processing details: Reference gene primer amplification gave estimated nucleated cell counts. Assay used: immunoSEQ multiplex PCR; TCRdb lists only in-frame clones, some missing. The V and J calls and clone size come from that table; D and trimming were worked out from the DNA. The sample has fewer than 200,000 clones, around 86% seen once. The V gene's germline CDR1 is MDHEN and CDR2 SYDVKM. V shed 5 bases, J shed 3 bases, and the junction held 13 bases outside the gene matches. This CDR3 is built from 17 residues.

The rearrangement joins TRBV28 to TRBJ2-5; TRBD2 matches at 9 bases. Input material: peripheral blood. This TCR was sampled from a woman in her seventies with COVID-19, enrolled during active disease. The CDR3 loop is CASSARGVLAGKETQYF. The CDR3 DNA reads TGTGCCAGCAGTGCCCGCGGCGTGCTAGCGGGAAAAGAGACCCAGTACTTC.